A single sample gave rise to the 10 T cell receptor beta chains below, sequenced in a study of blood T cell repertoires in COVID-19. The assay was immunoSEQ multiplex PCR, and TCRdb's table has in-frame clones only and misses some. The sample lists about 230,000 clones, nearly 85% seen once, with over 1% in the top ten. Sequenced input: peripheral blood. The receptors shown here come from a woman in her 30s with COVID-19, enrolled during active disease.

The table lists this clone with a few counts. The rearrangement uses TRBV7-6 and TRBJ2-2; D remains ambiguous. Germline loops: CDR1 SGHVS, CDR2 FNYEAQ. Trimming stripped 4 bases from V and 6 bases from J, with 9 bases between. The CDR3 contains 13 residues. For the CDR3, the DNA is TGTGCCAGCAGCTCGGGTTTCGCCGGGGAGCTGTTTTTT. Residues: CASSSGFAGELFF.

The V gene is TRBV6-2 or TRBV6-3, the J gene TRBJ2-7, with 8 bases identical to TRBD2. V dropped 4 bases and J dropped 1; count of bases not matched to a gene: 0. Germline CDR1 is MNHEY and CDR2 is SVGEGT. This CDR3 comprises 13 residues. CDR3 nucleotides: TGTGCCAGCAGTTCGGGGGGGTCCTACGAGCAGTACTTC. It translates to CASSSGGSYEQYF.

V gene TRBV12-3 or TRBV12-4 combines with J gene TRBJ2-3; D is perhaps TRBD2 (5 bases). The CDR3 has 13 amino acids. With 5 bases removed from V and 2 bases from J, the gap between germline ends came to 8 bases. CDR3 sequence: CASSPDSTDTQYF. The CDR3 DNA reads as TGTGCCAGCAGTCCGGACTCCACAGATACGCAGTATTTT.

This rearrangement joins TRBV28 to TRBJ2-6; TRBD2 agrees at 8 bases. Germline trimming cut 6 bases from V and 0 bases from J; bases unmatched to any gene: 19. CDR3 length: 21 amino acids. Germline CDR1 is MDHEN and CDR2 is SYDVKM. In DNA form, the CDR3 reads TGTGCCAGCAGCCGGGAGGGGGTTTTTACCCCCCTTTCCTCTGGGGCCAACGTCCTGACTTTC. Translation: CASSREGVFTPLSSGANVLTF.

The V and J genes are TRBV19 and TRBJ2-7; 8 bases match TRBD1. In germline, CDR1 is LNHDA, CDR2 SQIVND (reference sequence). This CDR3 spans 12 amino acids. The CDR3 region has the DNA TGTGCGACAGGGACAGGTGTCTACGAGCAGTACTTC. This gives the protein CATGTGVYEQYF.

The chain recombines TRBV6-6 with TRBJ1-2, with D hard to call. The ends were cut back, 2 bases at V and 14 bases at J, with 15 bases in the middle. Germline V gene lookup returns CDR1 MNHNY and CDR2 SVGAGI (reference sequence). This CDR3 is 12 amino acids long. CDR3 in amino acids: CASSYRRVAGTF. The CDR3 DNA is TGTGCCAGCAGTTACCGTAGAGTTGCGGGGACCTTC.

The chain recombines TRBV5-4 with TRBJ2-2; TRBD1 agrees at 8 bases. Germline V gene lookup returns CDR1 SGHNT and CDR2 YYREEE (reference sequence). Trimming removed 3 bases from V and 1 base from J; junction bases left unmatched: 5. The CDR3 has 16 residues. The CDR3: CASSSPGQVNTGELFF. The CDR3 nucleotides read TGTGCCAGCAGCTCACCGGGACAGGTGAACACCGGGGAGCTGTTTTTT.

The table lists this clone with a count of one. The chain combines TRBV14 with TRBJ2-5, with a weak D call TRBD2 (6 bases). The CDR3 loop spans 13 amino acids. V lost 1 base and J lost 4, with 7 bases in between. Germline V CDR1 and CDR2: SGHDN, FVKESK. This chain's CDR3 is CASSQVRGETQYF. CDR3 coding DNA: TGTGCCAGCAGCCAAGTGCGGGGAGAGACCCAGTACTTC.

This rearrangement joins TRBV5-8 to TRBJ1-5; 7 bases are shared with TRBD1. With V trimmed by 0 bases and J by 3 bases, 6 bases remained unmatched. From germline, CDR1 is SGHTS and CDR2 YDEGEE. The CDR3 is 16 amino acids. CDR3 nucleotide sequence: TGTGCCAGCAGCTTGGGGGACAGACGGGTCAATCAGCCCCAGCATTTT. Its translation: CASSLGDRRVNQPQHF.

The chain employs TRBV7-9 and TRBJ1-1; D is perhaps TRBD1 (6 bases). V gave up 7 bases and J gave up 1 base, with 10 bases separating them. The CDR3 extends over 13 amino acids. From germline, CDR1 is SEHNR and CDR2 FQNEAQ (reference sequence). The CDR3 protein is CASTLDRNTEAFF. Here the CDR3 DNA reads TGTGCCAGCACCCTGGACAGGAACACTGAAGCTTTCTTT.